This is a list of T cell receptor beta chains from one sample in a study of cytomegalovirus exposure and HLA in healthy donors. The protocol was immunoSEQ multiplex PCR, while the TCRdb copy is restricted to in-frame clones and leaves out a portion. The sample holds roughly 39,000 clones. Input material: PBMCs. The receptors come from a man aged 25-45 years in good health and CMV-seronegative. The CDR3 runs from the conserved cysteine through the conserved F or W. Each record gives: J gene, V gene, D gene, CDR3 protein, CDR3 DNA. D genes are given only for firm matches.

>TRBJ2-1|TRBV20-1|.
CSAQAPRGQFF
TGCAGTGCTCAAGCCCCCCGGGGGCAGTTCTTC
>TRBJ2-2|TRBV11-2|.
CASSLDTGGELFF
TGTGCCAGCAGCTTAGATACGGGCGGGGAGCTGTTTTTT
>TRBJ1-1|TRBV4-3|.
CASSQVRENTEAFF
TGCGCCAGCAGCCAAGTACGGGAGAACACTGAAGCTTTCTTT
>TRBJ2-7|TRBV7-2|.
CASSLPSETSSYEQYF
TGTGCCAGCAGCCTCCCCTCAGAGACTAGCTCCTACGAGCAGTACTTC
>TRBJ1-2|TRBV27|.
CASSLSGGIDGYTF
TGTGCCAGCAGTTTATCGGGGGGAATCGATGGCTACACCTTC
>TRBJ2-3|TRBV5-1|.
CASSTGTSTDTQYF
TGCGCCAGCAGCACCGGGACAAGCACAGATACGCAGTATTTT
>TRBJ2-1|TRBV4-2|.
CASSQDGRGGETDEQFF
TGTGCCAGCAGCCAAGATGGCCGGGGCGGGGAGACGGATGAGCAGTTCTTC
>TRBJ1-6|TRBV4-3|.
CASSQQRGGSPLHF
TGCGCCAGCAGCCAACAAAGGGGAGGTTCACCCCTCCACTTT
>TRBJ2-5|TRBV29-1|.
CSVELAGGTGTQYF
TGCAGCGTTGAATTGGCAGGGGGGACTGGGACCCAGTACTTC
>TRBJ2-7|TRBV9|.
CASSRGSEQYF
TGTGCCAGCAGCCGGGGGAGCGAGCAGTACTTC
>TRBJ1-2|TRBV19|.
CASRMTAGERYGYTF
TGTGCCAGTAGGATGACCGCAGGGGAGAGGTATGGCTACACCTTC
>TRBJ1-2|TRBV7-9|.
CASSLAGSGTLYGYTF
TGTGCCAGCAGCTTAGCGGGTAGCGGGACACTATATGGCTACACCTTC
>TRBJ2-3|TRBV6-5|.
CASSYSRGNAQYF
TGTGCCAGCAGTTATAGTAGGGGAAACGCGCAGTATTTT
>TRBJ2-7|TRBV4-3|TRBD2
CASSQGAGGYEQYF
TGCGCCAGCAGCCAAGGAGCGGGAGGGTACGAGCAGTACTTC
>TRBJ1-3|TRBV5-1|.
CASSLESAGNTIYF
TGCGCCAGCAGCTTGGAGTCGGCTGGAAACACCATATATTTT
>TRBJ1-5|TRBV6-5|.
CASSPWLNQPQHF
TGTGCCAGCAGTCCTTGGCTGAATCAGCCCCAGCATTTT
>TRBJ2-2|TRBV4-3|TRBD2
CASSLGRDPTGELFF
TGCGCCAGCAGCCTTGGGAGGGATCCCACCGGGGAGCTGTTTTTT
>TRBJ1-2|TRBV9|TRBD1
CASSATTGVTNGYTF
TGTGCCAGCAGCGCCACGACAGGGGTGACTAATGGCTACACCTTC
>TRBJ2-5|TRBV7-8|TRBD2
CASSPSLAGGEQETQYF
TGTGCCAGCAGCCCTTCTTTAGCGGGAGGGGAGCAAGAGACCCAGTACTTC
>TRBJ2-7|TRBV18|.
CASSAVDYEQYF
TGTGCCAGCTCGGCGGTGGACTACGAGCAGTACTTC
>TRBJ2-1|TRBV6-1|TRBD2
CASRDRTRAYNEQFF
TGTGCCAGCAGGGACCGGACTAGGGCGTACAATGAGCAGTTCTTC
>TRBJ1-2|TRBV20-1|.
CSASLGYTF
TGCAGTGCTAGTCTAGGCTACACCTTC
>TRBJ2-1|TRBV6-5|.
CASAMGAYNEQFF
TGTGCCAGCGCGATGGGGGCATACAATGAGCAGTTCTTC
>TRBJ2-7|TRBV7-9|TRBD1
CASSSPIGTVYEQYF
TGTGCCAGCAGCTCACCGATCGGGACAGTCTACGAGCAGTACTTC
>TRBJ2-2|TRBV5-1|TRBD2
CASSLAWSGRGGPPNTGELFF
TGCGCCAGCAGCTTGGCCTGGTCCGGGAGGGGCGGGCCCCCGAACACCGGGGAGCTGTTTTTT
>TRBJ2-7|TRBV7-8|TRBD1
CASSTLGRGPYEQYF
TGTGCCAGCAGCACCCTAGGCAGGGGGCCCTACGAGCAGTACTTC
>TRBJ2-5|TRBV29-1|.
CSVEGLSETQYF
TGCAGCGTGGAAGGCCTATCGGAGACCCAGTACTTC
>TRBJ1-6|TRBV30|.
CAWERNSPLHF
TGTGCCTGGGAGAGGAATTCACCCCTCCACTTT
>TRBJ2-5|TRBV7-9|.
CASSPLRETQYF
TGTGCCAGCAGCCCCCTTAGAGAGACCCAGTACTTC
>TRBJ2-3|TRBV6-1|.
CASSRDRTSTDTQYF
TGTGCCAGCAGCCGTGACAGAACTAGCACAGATACGCAGTATTTT
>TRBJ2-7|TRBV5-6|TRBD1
CASSLTLGTGVTYEQYF
TGTGCCAGCAGTCTAACCTTAGGGACAGGGGTAACCTACGAGCAGTACTTC
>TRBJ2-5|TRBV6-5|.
CASRPTVQETQYF
TGTGCCAGCAGACCGACAGTCCAAGAGACCCAGTACTTC
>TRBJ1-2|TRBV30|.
CAWSWRSGYTF
TGTGCCTGGAGTTGGAGGAGTGGCTACACCTTC
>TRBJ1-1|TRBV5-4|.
CASSPGLNTEAFF
TGTGCCAGCAGTCCCGGTCTGAACACTGAAGCTTTCTTT
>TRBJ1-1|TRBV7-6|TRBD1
CASSGQGRTEAFF
TGTGCCAGCAGTGGACAGGGTCGCACTGAAGCTTTCTTT
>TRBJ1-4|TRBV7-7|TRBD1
CATSGTGGAKSVSEKLFF
TGTGCTACTTCCGGGACAGGGGGCGCAAAGTCGGTAAGTGAAAAACTGTTTTTT
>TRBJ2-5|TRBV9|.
CASSVGGNALETQYF
TGTGCCAGCAGCGTAGGCGGGAACGCCCTGGAGACCCAGTACTTC
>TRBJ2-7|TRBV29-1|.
CSVRGASYEQYF
TGCAGCGTTCGTGGGGCATCCTACGAGCAGTACTTC
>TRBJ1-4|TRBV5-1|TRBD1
CASSPGTGHEKLFF
TGCGCCAGCAGCCCCGGGACAGGCCATGAAAAACTGTTTTTT
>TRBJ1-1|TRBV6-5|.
CASSYRGRNTEAFF
TGTGCCAGCAGTTACAGGGGCCGGAACACTGAAGCTTTCTTT
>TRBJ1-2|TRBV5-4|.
CASSLNRAYGYTF
TGTGCCAGCAGCTTAAACAGGGCCTATGGCTACACCTTC